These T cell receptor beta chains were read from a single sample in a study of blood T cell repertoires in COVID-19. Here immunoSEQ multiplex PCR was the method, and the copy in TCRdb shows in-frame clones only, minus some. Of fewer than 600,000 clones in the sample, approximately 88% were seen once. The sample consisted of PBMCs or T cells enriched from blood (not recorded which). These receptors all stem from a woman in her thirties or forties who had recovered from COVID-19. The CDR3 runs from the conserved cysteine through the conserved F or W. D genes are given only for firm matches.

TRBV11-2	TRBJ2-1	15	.	CASSLSQMTYNEQFF	TGTGCCAGCAGCTTAAGTCAGATGACCTACAATGAGCAGTTCTTC
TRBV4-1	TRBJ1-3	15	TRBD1	CASSPGQISGNTIYF	TGCGCCAGCAGCCCGGGACAGATCTCTGGAAACACCATATATTTT
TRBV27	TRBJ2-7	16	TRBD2	CASSPQGLAASYEQYF	TGTGCCAGCAGTCCCCAGGGACTAGCGGCCTCCTACGAGCAGTACTTC
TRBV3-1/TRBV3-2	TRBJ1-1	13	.	CASTENGRTEAFF	TGTGCCAGCACCGAAAATGGGAGAACTGAAGCTTTCTTT
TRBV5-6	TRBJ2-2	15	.	CASSGRLRGTGELFF	TGTGCCAGCAGCGGCCGATTGCGCGGCACCGGGGAGCTGTTTTTT
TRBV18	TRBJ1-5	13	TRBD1	CAASGDSNQPQHF	TGTGCCGCCTCCGGGGACAGTAATCAGCCCCAGCATTTT
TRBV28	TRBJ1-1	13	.	CASSNTVNTEAFF	TGTGCCAGCAGCAACACCGTGAACACTGAAGCTTTCTTT
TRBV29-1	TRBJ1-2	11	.	CSVSGVNGYTF	TGCAGCGTTTCGGGGGTGAATGGCTACACCTTC
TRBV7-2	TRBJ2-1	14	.	CASSHGGRADEQFF	TGTGCCAGCAGCCACGGTGGCAGGGCAGATGAGCAGTTCTTC
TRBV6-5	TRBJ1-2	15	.	CASSSSPGGRNGYTF	TGTGCCAGCAGCTCCTCACCGGGGGGGCGAAATGGCTACACCTTC
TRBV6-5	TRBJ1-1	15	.	CASSYGGVVNTEAFF	TGTGCCAGCAGTTACGGAGGGGTGGTGAACACTGAAGCTTTCTTT
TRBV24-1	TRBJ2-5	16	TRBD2	CATSDYPGAGQETQYF	TGTGCCACCAGTGATTATCCGGGAGCGGGGCAAGAGACCCAGTACTTC
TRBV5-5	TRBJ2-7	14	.	CASSSVLSSYEQYF	TGTGCCAGCAGCTCGGTGCTGAGCTCCTACGAGCAGTACTTC
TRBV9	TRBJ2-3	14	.	CASSVDSRGDTQYF	TGTGCCAGCAGCGTAGATTCTAGGGGTGATACGCAGTATTTT
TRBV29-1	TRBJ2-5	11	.	CSVEVGGTQYF	TGCAGCGTGGAGGTGGGGGGGACCCAGTACTTC